Detailed here is one TCR beta chain. What it binds is unknown. Data came from immunoSEQ multiplex PCR; TCRdb stores just in-frame clones and leaves some out. The data contain more than 60,000 clones, roughly 74% of them singletons. The data stem from a study of a mutant IDH1 vaccine in newly diagnosed glioma. Study overall: Sex among treated patients split about 60% male, approximately 38% female; mean age was about 43 years.

Time point meaning: week 35, safety follow-up. Alongside topical imiquimod, each dose of vaccine comprised 300 ug of mutant IDH1 20-mer peptide. Germline loops: CDR1 MNHEY, CDR2 SMNVEV (reference sequence). Trimming cost V 1 base and J 4 bases, with 8 bases left between them. This CDR3 is 14 amino acids long. The chain carries TRBV27 and TRBJ1-5; D is unresolved. The sample consisted of PBMCs, taken from a glioma patient whose treatment included an IDH1 peptide vaccine. The receptor's source is a man aged 45-65 years with glioma. The CDR3 protein is CASSLWPDNQPQHF. The CDR3 DNA follows: TGTGCCAGCAGTTTATGGCCGGATAATCAGCCCCAGCATTTT.